Below, 25 T cell receptor beta chains from the same sample are listed, as sequenced in a study of cytomegalovirus exposure and HLA in healthy donors. Researchers ran the PCR with 60 Vbeta and 13 Jbeta primers. TCRdb's copy holds only in-frame clones and misses some; the assay was immunoSEQ multiplex PCR. The sample includes more than 200,000 clones, approximately 80% of them seen just once. The sequencing input was PBMCs. Source of these receptors: a middle-aged man in good health and CMV-seronegative.

The chain links TRBV19 to TRBJ2-2; no clear D gene. CDR1 LNHDA and CDR2 SQIVND come from the germline V gene (reference sequence). The length of the CDR3 is 16 residues. Trimming took off 5 bases at V and 6 bases at J, with 19 bases between the two ends. In nucleotides, the CDR3 is TGTGCCAGTAGTGCCCCCATCGGAAGAGGCGCCGGGGAGCTGTTTTTT. It yields the protein CASSAPIGRGAGELFF.

The J gene is TRBJ2-7, the V gene TRBV2, with D possibly matching TRBD1 (8 bases). Between the trimmed V and J ends, which lost 10 bases and 5 bases, there was a span of 15 bases. CDR1 is SNHLY, CDR2 FYNNEI, per germline. The CDR3 is 12 residues long. Here the CDR3 reads CAIRTGRDEQYF. The CDR3 DNA sequence: TGTGCCATCCGGACAGGGAGGGACGAGCAGTACTTC.

This clone has just one count. The V call is TRBV9, the J call TRBJ1-2; D might be TRBD1 (6 bases). The germline V gene encodes CDR1 SGDLS and CDR2 YYNGEE. The germline V and J ends were trimmed by 6 bases and 8 bases, with 20 bases remaining between them. CDR3 length: 14 residues. CDR3 protein: CASTSRGARGGYTF. CDR3 DNA: TGTGCCAGCACCTCTCGGGGGGCGCGAGGAGGCTACACCTTC. Looking up the rest from reference TRBV9 and TRBJ1-2 gives the full variable domain: DSGVTQTPKHLITATGQRVTLRCSPRSGDLSVYWYQQSLDQGLQFLIQYYNGEERAKGNILERFSAQQFPDLHSELNLSSLELGDSALYFCASTSRGARGGYTFGSGTRLTVV.

This chain joins TRBV19 and TRBJ2-7; the match to TRBD1 covers 9 bases. Looked up from germline, CDR1 is LNHDA and CDR2 is SQIVND (reference sequence). This CDR3 contains 14 residues. Germline trimming cut 8 bases from V and 1 base from J; bases unmatched to any gene: 6. The CDR3 here is CASGGTGLSYEQYF. CDR3 DNA sequence: TGTGCCAGTGGGGGGACAGGGCTTTCCTACGAGCAGTACTTC.

This rearrangement joins TRBV14 to TRBJ2-1; TRBD2 aligns across 8 bases. The CDR3 contains 15 residues. Germline V gene sequence: CDR1 SGHDN, CDR2 FVKESK. V lost 6 bases and J lost 0; bases outside the gene matches: 4. CDR3 DNA sequence: TGTGCCAGCAGGAAGCGGGGGAGCTCCTACAATGAGCAGTTCTTC. Amino acid sequence: CASRKRGSSYNEQFF.

The chain is built from TRBV4-2 and TRBJ2-7; D might be TRBD1 (5 bases). The CDR3 loop spans 15 amino acids. CDR1 is LGHNA, CDR2 YNFKEQ, per germline. V was cut by 0 bases and J by 2 bases, with 11 bases left in between. The CDR3 DNA is TGTGCCAGCAGCCAAGACTCCGGACACGCCTACGAGCAGTACTTC. This gives the protein CASSQDSGHAYEQYF.

V gene TRBV7-8 combines with J gene TRBJ1-4; 8 bases are a match to TRBD1. CDR1 SGHVS and CDR2 FQNEAQ come from the germline V gene. V lost 5 bases, J lost 7 bases, and 3 bases stayed unmatched. The CDR3 has 13 residues. CDR3 amino acids: CASSHGTGEKLFF. For the CDR3, the DNA is TGTGCCAGCAGCCACGGGACAGGTGAAAAACTGTTTTTT.

The V gene is TRBV7-2, the J gene TRBJ1-3; D is unclear. This CDR3 has 16 residues. V lost 5 bases, J lost 2 bases, and 16 bases lay in between. From germline, CDR1 is SGHTA and CDR2 FQGNSA. CDR3 sequence: CASSPMAVSTGNTIYF. The CDR3 DNA reads TGTGCCAGCAGCCCGATGGCAGTCAGTACTGGAAACACCATATATTTT.

This clone was seen a few times. This sequence joins TRBV19 and TRBJ2-3, with a tentative D call TRBD1 (7 bases). Trimming pared 6 bases from V and 4 bases from J, leaving 14 bases between. This CDR3 region has 14 residues. Germline assignment: CDR1 LNHDA and CDR2 SQIVND (reference sequence). The DNA of the CDR3 is TGTGCCAGTAGGGCGACAGGGAGGCCAGATACGCAGTATTTT. Amino acids: CASRATGRPDTQYF.

The chain uses TRBV7-2 and TRBJ1-5, with D hard to call. The germline gives CDR1 SGHTA, CDR2 FQGNSA. V was cut by 2 bases and J by 0 bases, with 8 bases left in between. CDR3 length equals 15 residues. The CDR3 reads CASSLTRDSNQPQHF. The CDR3 bases are TGTGCCAGCAGCTTAACGAGAGATAGCAATCAGCCCCAGCATTTT.

The chain combines TRBV10-3 with TRBJ1-3; TRBD1 aligns across 11 bases. Germline V lookup: CDR1 ENHRY, CDR2 SYGVKD. CDR3 length: 14 residues. V was pared by 10 bases and J by 7 bases, with 9 bases of the junction left unmatched. The chain's CDR3 is CATTPGQGGNTIYF. The CDR3 DNA is TGTGCCACCACTCCGGGACAGGGGGGGAACACCATATATTTT.

This clone showed up just once. The CDR3 loop reads CASSGRDRGGYTF. The CDR3 nucleotides read TGTGCCAGCAGTGGAAGGGACAGGGGAGGCTACACCTTC. The chain couples TRBV2 to TRBJ1-2; 10 nucleotides match TRBD1. CDR3 length: 13 amino acids. V gave up 4 bases and J gave up 8 bases; unmatched junction bases: 4. CDR1 and CDR2 from the germline V gene are SNHLY and FYNNEI.

This clone was seen a handful of times. The V and J genes are TRBV6-5 and TRBJ1-6, with 7 bases identical to TRBD1. The CDR3 totals 14 residues. After removal of 5 bases from V and 5 bases from J, the junction contained 3 bases not matched to a gene. Germline CDR1 MNHEY, CDR2 SVGAGI. CDR3 residues: CASSPGTDNSPLHF. For the CDR3, the DNA is TGTGCCAGCAGTCCCGGGACAGATAATTCACCCCTCCACTTT.

The chain recombines TRBV6-1 with TRBJ2-2, with 8 bases identical to TRBD1. V trimming: 4 bases; J trimming: 6 bases; junction bases outside the gene matches: 7. Germline V gives CDR1 MNHNS, CDR2 SASEGT. The CDR3 runs 15 residues. CDR3 residues: CASSVETGVAGELFF. Written as DNA, the CDR3 is TGTGCCAGCAGTGTGGAGACAGGGGTAGCCGGGGAGCTGTTTTTT.

V and J are TRBV27 and TRBJ2-5, with unresolved D. The CDR3 spans 13 residues. The germline V gene has CDR1 MNHEY and CDR2 SMNVEV (reference sequence). Trimming left V 5 bases short and J 5 bases short, with 12 bases between. The DNA for the CDR3 is TGTGCCAGCAGTCCCCGACTTGAGGAGACCCAGTACTTC. Translated, it gives CASSPRLEETQYF.

This clone showed up just a few times. The J gene is TRBJ2-2, the V gene TRBV28; 7 bases are shared with TRBD2. Per germline, CDR1 MDHEN and CDR2 SYDVKM. With 11 bases clipped from V and 5 bases from J, the junction kept 5 bases outside the gene matches. This CDR3 is 12 amino acids long. The CDR3: CAGAGDTGELFF. The CDR3, as DNA: TGTGCCGGGGCGGGAGATACCGGGGAGCTGTTTTTT.

The chain couples TRBV7-9 to TRBJ1-1; D remains unclear. The CDR3 is 13 amino acids. Germline CDR1 and CDR2: SEHNR and FQNEAQ (reference sequence). Trimming took 6 bases from V and 7 from J, leaving 15 bases between them. Written as DNA, the CDR3 is TGTGCCAGCAGTTCGGGAACAGCGTTTGAAGCTTTCTTT. As protein: CASSSGTAFEAFF. Combining the CDR3 with reference TRBV7-9 and TRBJ1-1 gives the whole variable domain DTGVSQNPRHKITKRGQNVTFRCDPISEHNRLYWYRQTLGQGPEFLTYFQNEAQLEKSRLLSDRFSAERPKGSFSTLEIQRTEQGDSAMYLCASSSGTAFEAFFGQGTRLTVV.

There are a few counts of this clone. V and J are TRBV5-4 and TRBJ2-2; 13 nucleotides agree with TRBD2. The V and J ends lost 3 bases and 5 bases, in that order; junction bases with no gene match: 1. In germline, CDR1 is SGHNT, CDR2 YYREEE (reference sequence). The CDR3 is 15 residues long. This chain's CDR3 is CASSWTSGRTGELFF. The CDR3 DNA is TGTGCCAGCAGCTGGACTAGCGGGAGAACCGGGGAGCTGTTTTTT.

This clone came up once. This chain links TRBV5-1 with TRBJ1-1; unclear D gene. Germline assignment: CDR1 SGHRS and CDR2 YFSETQ. The CDR3 runs to 15 residues. V was trimmed by 2 bases and J by 0 bases, leaving 11 bases between them. Written as DNA, the CDR3 is TGCGCCAGCAGCTTAGGAGGGATCATGAACACTGAAGCTTTCTTT. Residues: CASSLGGIMNTEAFF. The full variable domain, rest sourced from reference TRBV5-1 and TRBJ1-1, is KAGVTQTPRYLIKTRGQQVTLSCSPISGHRSVSWYQQTPGQGLQFLFEYFSETQRNKGNFPGRFSGRQFSNSRSEMNVSTLELGDSALYLCASSLGGIMNTEAFFGQGTRLTVV.

The chain carries TRBV7-9 and TRBJ1-6; no clear D gene. In germline, CDR1 is SEHNR, CDR2 FQNEAQ (reference sequence). This CDR3 comprises 14 residues. V lost 2 bases, J lost 10 bases, and 12 bases lay in between. The CDR3 reads CASSLRRFASPLHF. The CDR3 nucleotides read TGTGCCAGCAGCTTAAGGAGGTTTGCCTCACCCCTCCACTTT. Full variable domain (missing parts from reference TRBV7-9 and TRBJ1-6): DTGVSQNPRHKITKRGQNVTFRCDPISEHNRLYWYRQTLGQGPEFLTYFQNEAQLEKSRLLSDRFSAERPKGSFSTLEIQRTEQGDSAMYLCASSLRRFASPLHFGNGTRLTVT.

This clone was observed a single time. The V call is TRBV18, the J call TRBJ1-1, with 9 nucleotides matching TRBD1. This CDR3 comprises 16 residues. Germline V gene lookup returns CDR1 KGHSH and CDR2 LQKENI. The ends lost 6 bases at V and 4 bases at J; junction bases unmatched: 12. The CDR3 DNA is TGTGCCAGCTCCCCGGGACAGGGTTTAATCCCCACTGAAGCTTTCTTT. Protein product: CASSPGQGLIPTEAFF. Supplemented by reference TRBV18 and TRBJ1-1, the full variable domain reads NAGVMQNPRHLVRRRGQEARLRCSPMKGHSHVYWYRQLPEEGLKFMVYLQKENIIDESGMPKERFSAEFPKEGPSILRIQQVVRGDSAAYFCASSPGQGLIPTEAFFGQGTRLTVV.

There are a few counts of this clone. The chain links TRBV5-1 to TRBJ2-3; D may be TRBD1 (5 bases). The CDR3 is 16 residues long. CDR1 and CDR2 from the germline V gene are SGHRS and YFSETQ. The V end was cut by 2 bases, the J end by 2 bases, with 15 bases between. The CDR3, as DNA: TGCGCCAGCAGCTTCCCTGAGACAGTGCACACAGATACGCAGTATTTT. Translation: CASSFPETVHTDTQYF. Looking up the rest from reference TRBV5-1 and TRBJ2-3 gives the full variable domain: KAGVTQTPRYLIKTRGQQVTLSCSPISGHRSVSWYQQTPGQGLQFLFEYFSETQRNKGNFPGRFSGRQFSNSRSEMNVSTLELGDSALYLCASSFPETVHTDTQYFGPGTRLTVL.

The chain recombines TRBV30 with TRBJ2-1; 8 bases align to TRBD2. The CDR3 extends over 17 amino acids. The germline CDR1 and CDR2 sequences are GTSNPN and SVGIG (reference sequence). Losses at the gene ends were 2 bases for V and 5 bases for J; bases not matched to a gene: 14. The DNA for the CDR3 is TGTGCCTGGAGTCCAGACCGGGGGGGCTCGGTCCACAATGAGCAGTTCTTC. Protein product: CAWSPDRGGSVHNEQFF.

The J gene is TRBJ2-5, the V gene TRBV7-9; 9 bases are shared with TRBD2. The CDR3 runs 16 residues. Germline values: CDR1 SEHNR, CDR2 FQNEAQ (reference sequence). V was pared by 5 bases and J by 1 base, with 8 bases of the junction left unmatched. Written as DNA, the CDR3 is TGTGCCAGCAGCCATGTGACTAGCGGTTCCCAAGAGACCCAGTACTTC. It codes for CASSHVTSGSQETQYF.

The sample holds a few counts of this clone. DNA of the CDR3: TGTGCCAGCAGCTCCCGGACAGGTTTGAACACTGAAGCTTTCTTT. Its protein product is CASSSRTGLNTEAFF. The chain joins TRBV7-8 to TRBJ1-1, with 7 positions matching TRBD1. This CDR3 comprises 15 residues. Germline V gene lookup returns CDR1 SGHVS and CDR2 FQNEAQ. Trimming at V came to 4 bases and at J to 0 bases, leaving 5 bases not matched to a gene.